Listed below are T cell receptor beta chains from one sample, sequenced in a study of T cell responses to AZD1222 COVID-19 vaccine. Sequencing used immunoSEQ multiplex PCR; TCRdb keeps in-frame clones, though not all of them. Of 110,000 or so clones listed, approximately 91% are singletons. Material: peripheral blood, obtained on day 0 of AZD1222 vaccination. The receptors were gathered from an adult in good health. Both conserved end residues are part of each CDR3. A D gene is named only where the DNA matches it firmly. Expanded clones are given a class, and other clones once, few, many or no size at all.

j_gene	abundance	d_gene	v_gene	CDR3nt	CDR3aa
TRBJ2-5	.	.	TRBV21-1	TGTGCCAGCAGCAACCGTCGCATGCGGGGCCAAGAGACCCAGTACTTC	CASSNRRMRGQETQYF
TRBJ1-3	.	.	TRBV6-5	TGTGCCAGCAGGGTACAGGCCTCTGGAAACACCATATATTTT	CASRVQASGNTIYF
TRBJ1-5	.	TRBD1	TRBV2	TGTGCCAACGGACAGGGTAGCAATCAGCCCCAGCATTTT	CANGQGSNQPQHF
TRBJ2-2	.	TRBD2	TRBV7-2	TGTGCCAGCAGCTTCAGGCGGTTAGCGGGAGGGGGGGAGCTGTTTTTT	CASSFRRLAGGGELFF
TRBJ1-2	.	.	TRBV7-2	TGTGCCAGCAGATACACCCGGAGCGATGGCTACACCTTC	CASRYTRSDGYTF
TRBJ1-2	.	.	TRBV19	TGTGCCAGTAGTATAGGAGGTGTGGGGATCTACACCTTC	CASSIGGVGIYTF
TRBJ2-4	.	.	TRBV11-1	TGTGCCAGCAGTCAAGGGGCAGACATTCAGTACTTC	CASSQGADIQYF
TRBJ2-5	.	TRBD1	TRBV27	TGTGCCAGCAGTTCGACAGGGCAGGGAGAGACCCAGTACTTC	CASSSTGQGETQYF
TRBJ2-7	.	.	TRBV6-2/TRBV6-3	TGTGCCAGCAGCCCTCCGGGACACCCTTACGAGCAGTACTTC	CASSPPGHPYEQYF
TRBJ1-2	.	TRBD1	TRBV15	TGTGCCACACGTACAGGGGCGGACTATGGCTACACCTTC	CATRTGADYGYTF
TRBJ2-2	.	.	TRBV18	TGTGCCAGCTCACCAGAGGGACTCCTGAACACCGGGGAGCTGTTTTTT	CASSPEGLLNTGELFF
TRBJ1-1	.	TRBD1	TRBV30	TGTGCCTGGCTCCGCGGACAGGGGGCCACTGAAGCTTTCTTT	CAWLRGQGATEAFF
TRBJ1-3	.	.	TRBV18	TGTGCCAGCTCACCACTAGACCCTCAGGGTTACTCTGGAAACACCATATATTTT	CASSPLDPQGYSGNTIYF
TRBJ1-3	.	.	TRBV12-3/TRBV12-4	TGTGCCAGCAGTTTGACCGATGGAAACACCATATATTTT	CASSLTDGNTIYF
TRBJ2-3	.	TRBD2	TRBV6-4	TGTGCCAGCAGTGAGACTAGCGGGAGGCCGCGCACAGATACGCAGTATTTT	CASSETSGRPRTDTQYF
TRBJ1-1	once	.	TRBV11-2	TGTGCCAGCAGACTGACGACCCAGGGGAACACTGAAGCTTTCTTT	CASRLTTQGNTEAFF
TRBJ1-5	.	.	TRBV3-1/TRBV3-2	TGTGCCAGCAGCCCAACAATAGTCCAGCCCCAGCATTTT	CASSPTIVQPQHF
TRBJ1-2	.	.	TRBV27	TGTGCCAGCAGTCCCAGGGGTGCATGGTATGGCTACACCTTC	CASSPRGAWYGYTF
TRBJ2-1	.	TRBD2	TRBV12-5	TGTGCTAGTGGTCCCTTAGCGGGCTCCTACAATGAGCAGTTCTTC	CASGPLAGSYNEQFF
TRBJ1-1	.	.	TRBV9	TGTGCCAGCAGCTTGGACAGCCCTGAAGCTTTCTTT	CASSLDSPEAFF
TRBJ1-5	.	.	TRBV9	TGTGCCAGCAGCGTGGGCAGGGTGAGTACCAATCAGCCCCAGCATTTT	CASSVGRVSTNQPQHF
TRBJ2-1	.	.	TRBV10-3	TGTGCCATCAGTGAAACCCCGTGGAATGAGCAGTTCTTC	CAISETPWNEQFF
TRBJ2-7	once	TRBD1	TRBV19	TGTGCCAGTAGTCCCACGACAGGGGGCAGCGAGCAGTACTTC	CASSPTTGGSEQYF
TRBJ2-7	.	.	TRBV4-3	TGCGCCAGCAGCCAAGATCGGATAGGAACCTACGAGCAGTACTTC	CASSQDRIGTYEQYF
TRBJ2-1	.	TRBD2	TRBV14	TGTGCCAGCAGCCGCAGACTAGCGGGAGCCTACAATGAGCAGTTCTTC	CASSRRLAGAYNEQFF
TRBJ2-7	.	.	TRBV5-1	TGCGCCAGCAGCCTGGCCGGGACAAAGGGGACCGATCAGTACTTC	CASSLAGTKGTDQYF
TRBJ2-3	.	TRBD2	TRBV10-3	TGTGCCATCAGTGAGCCCCTTGGGCGGGAGAGCACAGATACGCAGTATTTT	CAISEPLGRESTDTQYF
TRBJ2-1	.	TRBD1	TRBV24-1	TGTGCCACCAGTGATTTGGCAGGGGGCTTTAAGGTGAATGAGCAGTTCTTC	CATSDLAGGFKVNEQFF
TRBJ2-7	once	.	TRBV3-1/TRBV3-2	TGTGCCAGCAGCCAAGATATCCTTCGAAGATACGAGCAGTACTTC	CASSQDILRRYEQYF
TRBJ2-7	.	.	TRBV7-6	TGTGCCAGCAGCTTAGTGGCAGGGGCCCCCTACGAGCAGTACTTC	CASSLVAGAPYEQYF
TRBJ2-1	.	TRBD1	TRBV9	TGTGCCAGCAGCCACGGACAGGGGGTAGCCAATGAGCAGTTCTTC	CASSHGQGVANEQFF
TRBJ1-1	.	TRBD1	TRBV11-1	TGTGCCAGCAGCGCCCGGACAGGGATCAACACTGAAGCTTTCTTT	CASSARTGINTEAFF
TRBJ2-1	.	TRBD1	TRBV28	TGTGCCAGCAGTTTTCTGAAGGGGGCGGGTGAGCAGTTCTTC	CASSFLKGAGEQFF
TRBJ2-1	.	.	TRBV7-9	TGTGCCAGCAGCCCGGCGGCCCATGAGCAGTTCTTC	CASSPAAHEQFF
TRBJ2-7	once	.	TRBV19	TGTGCCAGTAGTATGGGCTACGAGCAGTACTTC	CASSMGYEQYF
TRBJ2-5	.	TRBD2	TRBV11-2	TGTGCCAGCAGCCTCGGGACTAGCGGGGGAGAGACCCAGTACTTC	CASSLGTSGGETQYF
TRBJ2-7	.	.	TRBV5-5	TGTGCCAGCAGCTTGCCCGGGGGAACCTACGAGCAGTACTTC	CASSLPGGTYEQYF
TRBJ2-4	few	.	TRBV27	TGTGCCAGCAGTTTATCGGCAGGGTGGGCCAAAAACATTCAGTACTTC	CASSLSAGWAKNIQYF
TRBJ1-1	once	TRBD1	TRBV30	TGTGCCAGAGACAGGGGTGGCACTGAAGCTTTCTTT	CARDRGGTEAFF
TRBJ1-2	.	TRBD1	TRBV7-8	TGTGCCAGCACCCGGGACAGTGGCTACACCTTC	CASTRDSGYTF
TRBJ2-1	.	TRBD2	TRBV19	TGTGCCAGTAGTCCTTGGACTAGCGGGAGGGGGGGCTCCTACAATGAGCAGTTCTTC	CASSPWTSGRGGSYNEQFF
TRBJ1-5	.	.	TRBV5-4	TGTGCCAGCAGCCCGGGGCCCCAGGGTCTAGGACAGCCCCAGCATTTT	CASSPGPQGLGQPQHF
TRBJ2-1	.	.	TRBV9	TGTGCCAGCAGCGTAGGGGAGCGGATCATCTACAATGAGCAGTTCTTC	CASSVGERIIYNEQFF
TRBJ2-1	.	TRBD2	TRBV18	TGTGCCAGCTCAAGGCTAGCGGGAGTGGACAATGAGCAGTTCTTC	CASSRLAGVDNEQFF
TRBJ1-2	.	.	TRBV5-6	TGTGCCAGCAGTACGGCCGGGCCGCACTATGGCTACACCTTC	CASSTAGPHYGYTF
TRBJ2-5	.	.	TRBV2	TGTGCCAGCAGTGAATCAGCGACCCAGTACTTC	CASSESATQYF
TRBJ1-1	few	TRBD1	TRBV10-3	TGTGCCATCAGTGAGAAAAGGACAGGGATGAACACTGAAGCTTTCTTT	CAISEKRTGMNTEAFF
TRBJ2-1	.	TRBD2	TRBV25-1	TGTGCCAGCAATGGGGGGCCCGGGACTAGGGGGTTCTTC	CASNGGPGTRGFF
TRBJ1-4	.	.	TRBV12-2	TGTGCAAGTCGCTTACGGGGCAGGGTGTGCGAAAAACTGTTTTTT	CASRLRGRVCEKLFF
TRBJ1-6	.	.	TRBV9	TGTGCCAGCAGCGTAGCGTCGGATTATAATTCACCCCTCCACTTT	CASSVASDYNSPLHF
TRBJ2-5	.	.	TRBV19	TGTGCCAGTAGTCGGTCAGGGAGGCAAGAGACCCAGTACTTC	CASSRSGRQETQYF
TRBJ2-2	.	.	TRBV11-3	TGTGCCAGCAGCTTAGATCAGGGGGAGCTGTTTTTT	CASSLDQGELFF
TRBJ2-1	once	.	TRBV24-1	TGTGCCACCAGTGGGACCCGCTCCTACAATGAGCAGTTCTTC	CATSGTRSYNEQFF
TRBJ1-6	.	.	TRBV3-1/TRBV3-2	TGTGCCAGCAGCCAAGGGGGAGTACAATACTCACCCCTCCACTTT	CASSQGGVQYSPLHF
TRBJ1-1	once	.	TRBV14	TGTGCCAGCAGCCAGAAACGGGCCGCGGGGAGCACTGAAGCTTTCTTT	CASSQKRAAGSTEAFF
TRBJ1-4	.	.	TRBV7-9	TGTGCCAGCAGCCCCCTCGTTGAGGAAAAACTGTTTTTT	CASSPLVEEKLFF